This entry lists 7 T cell receptor beta chains sequenced from one sample in a study of cytomegalovirus exposure and HLA in healthy donors. Use of 60 Vbeta and 13 Jbeta primers characterized the PCR. Only in-frame clones appear in the TCRdb table, and some are missing; sequencing was by immunoSEQ multiplex PCR. This repertoire shows 120,000 or so clones, 78% found once; its top ten account for roughly 10%. The sample was PBMCs. Receptors were obtained from a young man in good health and CMV-seropositive.

The rearrangement joins TRBV10-2 to TRBJ2-5; TRBD1 matches at 8 bases. The CDR3 extends over 16 amino acids. Germline-derived CDR1 and CDR2 are WSHSY and SAAADI. V lost 3 bases and J lost 5; bases outside the gene matches: 11. The CDR3: CASSDGYGRGQETQYF. CDR3 coding DNA: TGCGCCAGCAGTGACGGTTATGGCAGGGGGCAGGAGACCCAGTACTTC.

This chain connects TRBV7-2 to TRBJ1-5; 9 bases are a match to TRBD1. The CDR3 loop spans 15 amino acids. The trim removed 4 bases at V and 4 bases at J, leaving 5 bases unmatched. CDR1 is SGHTA and CDR2 is FQGNSA in the germline V gene. CDR3 sequence: CASSSHRGRNQPQHF. The CDR3 region has the DNA TGTGCCAGCAGCTCCCACAGGGGGCGAAATCAGCCCCAGCATTTT.

This clone has only a few counts. The J gene is TRBJ2-7, the V gene TRBV27; the match to TRBD2 covers 13 bases. CDR3 length: 16 amino acids. J gave up 5 bases and V 2 bases, and 6 bases lay outside the gene matches. CDR1 MNHEY and CDR2 SMNVEV come from the germline V gene (reference sequence). CDR3 loop: CASSLSGGTSGDEQYF. In DNA form, the CDR3 reads TGTGCCAGCAGTTTAAGTGGCGGGACTAGCGGGGACGAGCAGTACTTC.

This chain uses TRBV11-2 with TRBJ2-1, with 7 nucleotides matching TRBD2. The CDR3 totals 16 residues. CDR1 is SGHAT, CDR2 FQNNGV, per germline. The ends lost 4 bases at V and 9 bases at J; junction bases unmatched: 15. CDR3 protein: CASSSAGTPGEGEQFF. The CDR3 region has the DNA TGTGCCAGCAGCTCAGCCGGGACTCCCGGGGAGGGTGAGCAGTTCTTC.

This chain links TRBV5-4 with TRBJ2-5, with TRBD2 identical over 7 bases. From germline, CDR1 is SGHNT and CDR2 YYREEE (reference sequence). The V segment lost 3 bases and the J segment 7 bases; nucleotides outside the gene matches: 24. The CDR3 spans 19 residues. CDR3 sequence reads: CASSSRGGAGVGVGRTQYF. CDR3 DNA: TGTGCCAGCAGCTCCCGTGGCGGTGCGGGAGTGGGGGTGGGTAGGACCCAGTACTTC.

CDR3 in amino acids: CSAANSGRVEQFF. Here the CDR3 DNA reads TGCAGCGCCGCTAATAGCGGGAGGGTTGAGCAGTTCTTC. The chain joins TRBV29-1 to TRBJ2-1, with 11 bases matching TRBD2. V gave up 7 bases and J gave up 9 bases; unmatched junction bases: 8. Germline V CDR1 and CDR2: SQVTM, ANQGSEA. The CDR3 spans 13 residues.

In its sample, this clone was seen a few times. The chain employs TRBV4-1 and TRBJ1-5, with 9 bases aligning to TRBD1. V gave up 3 bases and J gave up 1 base; unmatched junction bases: 4. Germline V gene sequence: CDR1 MGHRA, CDR2 YSYEKL. The CDR3 covers 16 residues. The CDR3 loop is CASSQGGQGSNQPQHF. Written as DNA, the CDR3 is TGCGCCAGCAGCCAGGGGGGACAGGGCAGCAATCAGCCCCAGCATTTT.